The text below deals with one TCR beta chain. Its antigen is not identified. This CDR3 is built from 14 residues. In germline, CDR1 is SGHTA, CDR2 FQGTGA. The V gene lost 1 base and the J gene lost 5 bases, with 9 bases spanning the gap. The sample comes from a study of beta chain features in type 1 diabetes. Broader study findings: The influence of HLA type on TCRB rearrangement stayed undetermined. Across all four CD4+ subsets, people with type 1 diabetes showed modestly shorter TCRB CDR3s.

The isolated RNA, all of it, was reverse transcribed, so expressed TCRB transcripts were what got sequenced. Repertoires were generated with immunoSEQ multiplex PCR, while TCRdb's copy carries only in-frame clones and drops some. This sample carries a few hundred thousand clones, approximately 12% of them seen once, and the ten largest clones take around 0.0099%. The sample was naive CD4+ T cells from blood. This TCR was sampled from a young woman with type 1 diabetes. The chain is built from TRBV7-3 and TRBJ2-4; D remains unclear. The CDR3 loop is CASSLSPGENIQYF. In DNA form, the CDR3 reads TGTGCCAGCAGCTTAAGTCCCGGAGAAAACATTCAGTACTTC.